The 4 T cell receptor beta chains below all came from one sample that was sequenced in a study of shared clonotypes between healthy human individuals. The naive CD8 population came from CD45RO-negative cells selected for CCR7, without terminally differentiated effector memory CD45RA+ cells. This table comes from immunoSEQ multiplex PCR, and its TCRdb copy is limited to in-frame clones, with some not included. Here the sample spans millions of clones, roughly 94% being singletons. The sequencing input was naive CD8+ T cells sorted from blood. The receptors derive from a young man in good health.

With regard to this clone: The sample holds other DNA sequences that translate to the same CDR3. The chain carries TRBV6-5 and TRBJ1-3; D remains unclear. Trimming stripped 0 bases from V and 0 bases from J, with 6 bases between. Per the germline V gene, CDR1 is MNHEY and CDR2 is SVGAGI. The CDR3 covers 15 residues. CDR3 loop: CASSYSLGSGNTIYF. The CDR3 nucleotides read TGTGCCAGCAGTTACTCCCTGGGCTCTGGAAACACCATATATTTT.

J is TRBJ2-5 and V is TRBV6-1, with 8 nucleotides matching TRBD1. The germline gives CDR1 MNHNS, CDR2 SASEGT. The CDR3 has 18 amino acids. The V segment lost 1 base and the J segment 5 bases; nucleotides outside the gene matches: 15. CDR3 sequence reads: CASSEEGNAWTGRETQYF. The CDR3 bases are TGTGCCAGCAGTGAAGAAGGGAATGCGTGGACAGGGCGGGAGACCCAGTACTTC.

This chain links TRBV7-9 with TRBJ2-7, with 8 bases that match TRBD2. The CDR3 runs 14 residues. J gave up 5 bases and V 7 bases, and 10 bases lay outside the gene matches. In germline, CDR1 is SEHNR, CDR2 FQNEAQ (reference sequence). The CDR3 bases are TGTGCCAGCACCCCGGGGGGGAGGGACCACGAGCAGTACTTC. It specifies CASTPGGRDHEQYF.

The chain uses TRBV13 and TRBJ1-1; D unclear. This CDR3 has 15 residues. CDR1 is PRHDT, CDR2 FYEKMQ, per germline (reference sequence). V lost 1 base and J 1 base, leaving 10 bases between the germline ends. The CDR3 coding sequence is TGTGCCAGCAGCTTAGTCAGGCTAGAGAACACTGAAGCTTTCTTT. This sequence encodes CASSLVRLENTEAFF.